The clone carrying this T cell receptor beta chain was counted between two and nine times. Its target is not known. The CDR3 is 15 residues long. Germline V CDR1 and CDR2: KGHSH, LQKENI. V lost 2 bases to trimming and J lost 6 bases; unmatched junction nucleotides: 9. This sample was taken from a study of pediatric ulcerative colitis. Profiled with immunoSEQ multiplex PCR; TCRdb holds only in-frame clones, not every one. Of tens of thousands of clones listed, 75% are singletons. The study's findings and limits: Ulcerative colitis patients shared more blood-rectal clones than controls.

One to two pinch biopsies were taken from the rectum during colonoscopy. The diagnostic colonoscopy in ulcerative colitis patients preceded any immunosuppressive treatment. The chain links TRBV18 to TRBJ1-2, with TRBD1 identical over 7 bases. The clonotype was recovered from a boy younger than 18 with severe ulcerative colitis. Sequencing used gut tissue. The DNA of the CDR3 is TGTGCCAGCTCACCAAAGGACGACAGGGAGGATGGCTACACCTTC. Its translation is CASSPKDDREDGYTF. The entire variable domain, with the rest obtained from reference TRBV18 and TRBJ1-2, is as follows: NAGVMQNPRHLVRRRGQEARLRCSPMKGHSHVYWYRQLPEEGLKFMVYLQKENIIDESGMPKERFSAEFPKEGPSILRIQQVVRGDSAAYFCASSPKDDREDGYTFGSGTRLTVV.